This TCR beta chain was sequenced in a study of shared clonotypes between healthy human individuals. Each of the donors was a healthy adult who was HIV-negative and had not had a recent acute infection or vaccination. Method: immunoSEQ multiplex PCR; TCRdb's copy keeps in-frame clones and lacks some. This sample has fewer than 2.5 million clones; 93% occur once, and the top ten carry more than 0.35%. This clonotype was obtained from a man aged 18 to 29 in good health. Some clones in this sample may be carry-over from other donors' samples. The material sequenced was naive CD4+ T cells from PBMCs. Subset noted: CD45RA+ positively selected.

CDR3 DNA: TGTGCCAGCAGTGGGAGTCGATCCGACAATCAGCCCCAGCATTTT. Translating gives CASSGSRSDNQPQHF. The J gene is TRBJ1-5, the V gene TRBV28, with D hard to call. There are 15 residues in the CDR3. The V gene's germline CDR1 is MDHEN and CDR2 SYDVKM. Trimming took 5 bases from V and 3 from J, leaving 14 bases between them.